One and the same sample provided the 5 T cell receptor beta chains below, sequenced in a study of shared clonotypes between healthy human individuals. Clones were read by immunoSEQ multiplex PCR, and TCRdb kept only the in-frame ones, dropping some. The profile covers 800,000 to 1,200,000 clones, with around 82% appearing a single time and about 0.52% taken by the ten largest. The sequencing sample was made of memory CD4+ T cells from PBMCs. Specified subset: CD45RA-negative fraction. The receptors originated from a man aged 18-30 years in good health. Some clones in this sample may be carry-over from other donors' samples.

This clone was seen a handful of times. The gene calls are TRBV4-2 and TRBJ1-4; 7 nucleotides align to TRBD1. Germline V lookup: CDR1 LGHNA, CDR2 YNFKEQ. The CDR3 sequence is 15 residues long. Trimming cost V 4 bases and J 8 bases; bases outside gene matches: 10. The CDR3: CASSPPAGGREKLFF. The CDR3 DNA reads as TGTGCCAGCAGCCCTCCGGCAGGGGGTAGGGAAAAACTGTTTTTT.

The chain combines TRBV2 with TRBJ1-3; TRBD1 might be the D (5 bases). The CDR3 covers 15 residues. Trimming pared 2 bases from V and 4 bases from J, leaving 12 bases between. Germline CDR1 reads SNHLY; CDR2 reads FYNNEI. This CDR3 is CASSESGGYGNTIYF. The CDR3 DNA is TGTGCCAGCAGTGAATCTGGGGGTTACGGAAACACCATATATTTT.

The chain recombines TRBV9 with TRBJ1-2, with 7 bases aligning to TRBD1. With 4 bases clipped from V and 7 bases from J, the junction kept 13 bases outside the gene matches. The CDR3 totals 15 residues. The germline V gene has CDR1 SGDLS and CDR2 YYNGEE. CDR3: CASSRESGTASGYTF. The DNA of the CDR3 is TGTGCCAGCAGCCGTGAATCCGGGACAGCATCTGGCTACACCTTC. Drawing the rest from reference TRBV9 and TRBJ1-2, the complete variable domain is DSGVTQTPKHLITATGQRVTLRCSPRSGDLSVYWYQQSLDQGLQFLIQYYNGEERAKGNILERFSAQQFPDLHSELNLSSLELGDSALYFCASSRESGTASGYTFGSGTRLTVV.

This clone was recorded only once. This chain's CDR3 is CASSLTGGQETQYF. The CDR3 DNA sequence: TGCGCCAGCAGCTTGACAGGAGGTCAAGAGACCCAGTACTTC. This sequence joins TRBV5-1 and TRBJ2-5, with D perhaps TRBD1 or TRBD2 (5 bases each). This CDR3 has 14 residues. V lost 1 base and J 2 bases, leaving 9 bases between the germline ends. Germline CDR1 is SGHRS and CDR2 is YFSETQ.

The chain recombines TRBV27 with TRBJ2-7; D possibly matches TRBD1 or TRBD2 (5 bases each). Germline CDR1 is MNHEY and CDR2 is SMNVEV (reference sequence). The CDR3 is 14 amino acids. The V end lost 5 bases, the J end lost 6 bases, and 17 bases lay between the germline ends. This chain's CDR3 is CASSLKGTPGEQYF. The CDR3 DNA is TGTGCCAGCAGTCTAAAAGGGACCCCCGGCGAGCAGTACTTC.